These 20 T cell receptor beta chains were all obtained from the same sample, sequenced in a study of CXCR3-negative and CXCR3-positive naive CD8 T cells (dated by TCRdb to between 2019 and 2020). Reads for this sample came from a NextSeq 550. The Human TCR Profiling Kit (MiLaboratory) was used to make UMI-labeled 5' RACE TRB cDNA libraries. The reads underwent TCRdb reprocessing, giving one record for each CDR3 protein sequence and no DNA. The table for this sample shows 8,000 to 10,000 distinct CDR3 sequences. The ten largest account for more than 1% of the sample. Sequences were obtained from naive CXCR3- CD8+ T cells from blood. Taken with the paper, the label for cell subset or site translates to: CD45RO-CCR7+CD27+CD95- naive CD8+ T cells lacking CXCR3 (TNR3-). The receptors here all came from a human donor in good health. Some clones in this sample may be carry-over from other donors' samples.

This chain joins TRBV3-1 and TRBJ1-6. CDR3 size: 11 residues. The germline CDR1 and CDR2 sequences are LGHDT and YNNKEL (reference sequence). CDR3: CASSKGSFHHF.

Considering frequency, this clonotype is medium-sized (0.01 to 0.1%). The chain links TRBV7-8 to TRBJ2-3. Germline loops: CDR1 SGHVS, CDR2 FQNEAQ. CDR3 length: 14 amino acids. CDR3 amino acids: CASSLSGSTDTQYF.

The V and J genes are TRBV28 and TRBJ2-5. Germline CDR1 MDHEN, CDR2 SYDVKM. The CDR3 sequence is 13 residues long. CDR3 in amino acids: CASSLGRQETQYF.

This sequence joins TRBV29-1 and TRBJ2-3; TCRdb gives TRBD1 as the D gene, but with no DNA this cannot be confirmed. This CDR3 contains 12 residues. Germline loops: CDR1 SQVTM, CDR2 ANQGSEA. The CDR3 spells CSAETGTDTQYF.

The chain links TRBV29-1 to TRBJ2-1; the D call of TRBD2 rests on TCRdb alone, since no DNA is present to check it. The CDR3 has 15 residues. Germline CDR1 SQVTM, CDR2 ANQGSEA. CDR3 sequence reads: CSVDVSDGGMGEQFF.

The gene calls are TRBV2 and TRBJ2-1. The germline gives CDR1 SNHLY, CDR2 FYNNEI. The CDR3 loop spans 13 amino acids. The chain's CDR3 is CAKSDREYNEQFF. Full variable domain (missing parts from reference TRBV2 and TRBJ2-1): EPEVTQTPSHQVTQMGQEVILRCVPISNHLYFYWYRQILGQKVEFLVSFYNNEISEKSEIFDDQFSVERPDGSNFTLKIRSTKLEDSAMYFCAKSDREYNEQFFGPGTRLTVL.

This clonotype shows up as medium-sized by frequency. J is TRBJ2-1 and V is TRBV7-6; TCRdb proposes TRBD2, but this gene call is untestable without DNA. The CDR3 extends over 16 amino acids. Germline CDR1 is SGHVS and CDR2 is FNYEAQ. The CDR3: CASTLLGRLAGNEQFF.

This sequence joins TRBV20-1 and TRBJ2-3; as DNA is missing, the TRBD1 call by TCRdb cannot be tested. The CDR3 extends over 18 amino acids. Germline assignment: CDR1 DFQATT and CDR2 SNEGSKA (reference sequence). The CDR3 loop is CSARDIGTLTGFTDTQYF.

The gene calls are TRBV29-1 and TRBJ2-5; the TRBD2 assignment by TCRdb is unverifiable without DNA. The CDR3 is 13 residues long. Germline loops: CDR1 SQVTM, CDR2 ANQGSEA. The CDR3 sequence is CSALVANRETQYF.

This clonotype ranks as medium-sized in terms of frequency. The chain has TRBV7-9 and TRBJ1-1; TCRdb reports TRBD1, a call that lacks DNA to check it against. The germline CDR1 and CDR2 sequences are SEHNR and FQNEAQ (reference sequence). This CDR3 region has 17 residues. CDR3 in amino acids: CASSSRDRGFRNTEAFF.

The chain joins TRBV21-1 to TRBJ2-1. TRBV21-1 is classified as a pseudogene. The CDR3 has 16 residues. The CDR3 spells CASRQDGGSSYNEQFF.

The rearrangement uses TRBV23-1 and TRBJ1-4; TCRdb proposes TRBD1, but this gene call is untestable without DNA. TRBV23-1 is designated an ORF whose function remains uncertain. This CDR3 has 16 amino acids. CDR3 sequence reads: CASSQYRDRLFEKLFF.

In terms of frequency, this clonotype is medium-sized (0.01 to 0.1%). This chain connects TRBV28 to TRBJ2-2; TCRdb picks TRBD2, but there is no DNA to check that call. The CDR3 sequence is 18 residues long. CDR1 is MDHEN and CDR2 is SYDVKM in the germline V gene. CDR3 region: CASSPGTAGVANTGELFF.

The V gene is TRBV11-2, the J gene TRBJ1-2. This CDR3 comprises 14 residues. Germline-derived CDR1 and CDR2 are SGHAT and FQNNGV. CDR3 region: CASSASPDNYGYTF.

V gene TRBV3-1 combines with J gene TRBJ2-7; TCRdb names TRBD1, which stays unverified in the absence of DNA. Germline loops: CDR1 LGHDT, CDR2 YNNKEL (reference sequence). The CDR3 length is 15 residues. CDR3 sequence reads: CASSQDPETGYEQYF.

V is TRBV29-1 and J is TRBJ1-2. This CDR3 spans 14 amino acids. The germline V gene has CDR1 SQVTM and CDR2 ANQGSEA. The CDR3 region is CSVGGTTVPYGYTF.

V is TRBV7-2 and J is TRBJ2-1; TCRdb outputs TRBD1, but without DNA this stays unchecked. Germline V gene sequence: CDR1 SGHTA, CDR2 FQGNSA. The CDR3 is made up of 13 amino acids. CDR3: CASSPTGGNEQFF. The entire variable domain, with the rest obtained from reference TRBV7-2 and TRBJ2-1, is as follows: GAGVSQSPSNKVTEKGKDVELRCDPISGHTALYWYRQSLGQGLEFLIYFQGNSAPDKSGLPSDRFSAERTGGSVSTLTIQRTQQEDSAVYLCASSPTGGNEQFFGPGTRLTVL.

The chain links TRBV5-4 to TRBJ1-1; absent DNA, TCRdb's TRBD1 call cannot be checked. Germline values: CDR1 SGHNT, CDR2 YYREEE (reference sequence). The length of the CDR3 is 13 residues. The CDR3 is CASSEPGHTEAFF.

In terms of frequency, this clonotype is medium-sized. The chain uses TRBV6-5 and TRBJ2-1; the TCRdb call, TRBD1, lacks DNA for checking. Per the germline V gene, CDR1 is MNHEY and CDR2 is SVGAGI. The CDR3 loop spans 13 amino acids. CDR3 protein: CASTPGADNEQFF.

CDR3 loop: CASSYAVSLENTEAFF. The gene calls are TRBV6-2 or TRBV6-3 and TRBJ1-1. The germline gives CDR1 MNHEY, CDR2 SVGEGT. CDR3 size: 16 residues.